This T cell receptor beta chain was documented in a study of shared clonotypes between healthy human individuals. Findings and caveats of the study: Across several donors, naive CD4 shared around 5.4%, naive CD8 around 3.5%, memory CD4 roughly 2.5%, memory CD8 0.4%. Collection of samples was limited to blood; tissue repertoires likely differ.

CDR1 is GTSNPN, CDR2 SVGIG, per germline (reference sequence). With 4 bases removed from V and 4 bases from J, the gap between germline ends came to 19 bases. The CDR3 spans 16 residues. Donors had no recently reported acute infections or vaccinations and were HIV-negative. Data came from immunoSEQ multiplex PCR; TCRdb stores just in-frame clones and leaves some out. The sample holds 2 million to 2.5 million clones, approximately 95% seen once. On this clone itself: Antigen: not known.

This receptor was taken from a man aged 18-30 years in good health. Some clones in this sample may be carry-over from other donors' samples. Material: naive CD4+ T cells from PBMCs. Subset in this sample: CD45RA+ positively selected. V gene TRBV30 combines with J gene TRBJ1-4; TRBD1 is a possible D gene (6 bases). The CDR3 loop reads CAWTYPKGGLNEKLFF. CDR3 DNA sequence: TGTGCCTGGACCTACCCCAAAGGGGGACTTAATGAAAAACTGTTTTTT.